This is a list of T cell receptor beta chains from one sample in a study of PD-1 blockade in classical Hodgkin lymphoma. TCRdb's copy holds only in-frame clones and misses some; the assay was immunoSEQ multiplex PCR. The top ten hold more than 9% of the sample, which has 75,000 to 100,000 clones, 65% to 85% seen once. This material consisted of peripheral blood mononuclear cells (PBMCs), taken at baseline. The receptors stem from a human donor with classical Hodgkin lymphoma. CDR3s include the opening cysteine and the closing phenylalanine or tryptophan. The D gene is left open where the match is weak. A row's size may be missing; if present it is once, few, many or a size class.

J gene	D gene	clone size	V gene	CDR3 protein	CDR3 DNA
TRBJ2-2	NA	NA	TRBV21-1	CASSPEGREDTGELFF	TGTGCCAGCAGCCCTGAGGGGCGGGAGGACACCGGGGAGCTGTTTTTT
TRBJ2-5	NA	NA	TRBV2	CASTGGTRWETQYF	TGTGCCAGCACTGGAGGCACCCGTTGGGAGACCCAGTACTTC
TRBJ1-3	TRBD1	NA	TRBV5-1	CASSPKTGGTRSGNTIYF	TGCGCCAGCAGCCCCAAAACAGGGGGCACCCGCTCTGGAAACACCATATATTTT
TRBJ1-1	NA	NA	TRBV5-4	CASSFGTRNTEAFF	TGTGCCAGCAGCTTCGGGACGAGGAACACTGAAGCTTTCTTT
TRBJ1-1	NA	few	TRBV11-2	CASSLNTEAFF	TGTGCCAGCAGCTTGAACACTGAAGCTTTCTTT
TRBJ1-5	NA	NA	TRBV30	CAWSRGRGQPQHF	TGTGCCTGGAGCAGGGGCCGGGGGCAGCCCCAGCATTTT
TRBJ2-6	NA	NA	TRBV9	CASSVVSSGANVLTF	TGTGCCAGCAGCGTAGTAAGCTCTGGGGCCAACGTCCTGACTTTC
TRBJ2-5	TRBD2	NA	TRBV7-9	CASSTGLAGVETQYF	TGTGCCAGCAGCACCGGACTAGCGGGAGTTGAGACCCAGTACTTC
TRBJ2-5	NA	NA	TRBV9	CASSVGSREETQYF	TGTGCCAGCAGCGTAGGGAGTCGAGAGGAGACCCAGTACTTC
TRBJ2-3	TRBD2	NA	TRBV30	CAWEEAGELTDTQYF	TGTGCCTGGGAGGAGGCGGGAGAGCTCACAGATACGCAGTATTTT
TRBJ2-2	NA	NA	TRBV19	CASSPTGELFF	TGTGCCAGTAGTCCCACCGGGGAGCTGTTTTTT
TRBJ2-5	NA	NA	TRBV7-9	CASSHGPQGETQYF	TGTGCCAGCAGCCATGGCCCCCAAGGAGAGACCCAGTACTTC
TRBJ2-7	NA	once	TRBV5-6	CASSYGRGRANYEQYF	TGTGCCAGCAGCTATGGTCGGGGCAGGGCGAACTACGAGCAGTACTTC
TRBJ1-1	NA	NA	TRBV7-8	CASSPNRVNTEAFF	TGTGCCAGCAGCCCCAACAGGGTGAACACTGAAGCTTTCTTT
TRBJ1-3	NA	few	TRBV19	CATPAPGIGSGNTIYF	TGTGCCACCCCAGCCCCAGGGATCGGCTCTGGAAACACCATATATTTT
TRBJ2-5	NA	NA	TRBV7-6	CASSLGASSGFQETQYF	TGTGCCAGCAGCTTAGGGGCGAGTAGCGGATTCCAAGAGACCCAGTACTTC
TRBJ1-1	TRBD1	NA	TRBV11-3	CASSLVDRGMNTEAFF	TGTGCCAGCAGCTTAGTGGACAGGGGAATGAACACTGAAGCTTTCTTT
TRBJ2-2	NA	once	TRBV4-3	CASSQDNQGANTGELFF	TGCGCCAGCAGCCAAGATAATCAGGGCGCGAACACCGGGGAGCTGTTTTTT
TRBJ2-7	NA	once	TRBV29-1	CSARLTGFSYEQYF	TGCAGCGCCCGACTTACAGGGTTCTCCTACGAGCAGTACTTC
TRBJ2-7	TRBD2	few	TRBV29-1	CSVVTSGSYEQYF	TGCAGCGTTGTGACTAGCGGGAGCTACGAGCAGTACTTC
TRBJ2-7	TRBD1	NA	TRBV10-1	CASSPFGTGNSYEQYF	TGCGCCAGCAGTCCATTCGGGACAGGGAACTCCTACGAGCAGTACTTC
TRBJ1-6	NA	NA	TRBV5-1	CASSMDRAENSPLHF	TGCGCCAGCAGCATGGACCGGGCTGAGAATTCACCCCTCCACTTT
TRBJ2-1	NA	NA	TRBV30	CASTRQVGSYNEQFF	TGTGCCAGCACGAGACAGGTCGGCTCCTACAATGAGCAGTTCTTC
TRBJ2-2	TRBD1	NA	TRBV11-3	CASSFQPTGPGTGELFF	TGTGCCAGCAGCTTCCAACCGACAGGGCCGGGCACCGGGGAGCTGTTTTTT
TRBJ2-7	NA	NA	TRBV5-1	CASSPGRDTGYEQYF	TGCGCCAGCAGCCCGGGGCGGGACACTGGCTACGAGCAGTACTTC
TRBJ1-3	NA	NA	TRBV4-3	CASSRGISGNTIYF	TGCGCCAGCAGCCGCGGGATCTCTGGAAACACCATATACTTT
TRBJ2-7	NA	few	TRBV6-5	CASSWGAEASSYEQYF	TGTGCCAGCAGTTGGGGAGCGGAGGCGAGCTCCTACGAGCAGTACTTC
TRBJ2-7	TRBD2	NA	TRBV2	CASGRTSGIPIYEQYF	TGTGCCAGCGGAAGAACTAGCGGGATACCGATCTACGAGCAGTACTTC
TRBJ1-3	NA	NA	TRBV7-9	CASSSPGGAGNTIYF	TGTGCCAGCAGCTCCCCGGGGGGCGCCGGAAACACCATATATTTT
TRBJ2-5	NA	NA	TRBV5-6	CASSLGGRGGEETQYF	TGTGCCAGCAGCTTGGGTGGCAGGGGAGGTGAAGAGACCCAGTACTTC
TRBJ2-7	TRBD1	NA	TRBV28	CASSRIRDRGFGYEQYF	TGTGCCAGCAGCCGAATCAGAGACAGGGGGTTCGGGTACGAGCAGTACTTC
TRBJ2-5	NA	NA	TRBV11-2	CASSYPQETQYF	TGTGCCAGCAGCTACCCCCAAGAGACCCAGTACTTC
TRBJ2-2	NA	NA	TRBV27	CASSASGLRYTGELFF	TGTGCCAGCAGTGCGTCGGGACTCCGTTACACCGGGGAGCTGTTTTTT
TRBJ1-2	TRBD1	NA	TRBV27	CASSSTPIPHRGRLYGYTF	TGTGCCAGCAGTTCCACTCCTATCCCTCACAGGGGGCGCTTATACGGCTACACCTTC
TRBJ1-1	NA	NA	TRBV7-2	CASSLEGSSTEAFF	TGTGCCAGCAGCTTAGAGGGATCGAGCACTGAAGCTTTCTTT
TRBJ2-3	TRBD2	NA	TRBV5-4	CATPSLAGTDTQYF	TGTGCCACCCCCTCCCTAGCGGGCACAGATACGCAGTATTTT
TRBJ2-3	TRBD2	NA	TRBV7-6	CASSLVGLAASDTQYF	TGTGCCAGCAGCTTGGTGGGACTAGCGGCCTCCGATACGCAGTATTTT
TRBJ1-6	TRBD1	once	TRBV5-6	CASSFGTEIGSSYNSPLHF	TGTGCCAGCAGCTTCGGGACAGAAATTGGCAGCTCCTATAATTCACCCCTCCACTTT
TRBJ1-2	TRBD1	NA	TRBV6-5	CASRRQGNYGYTF	TGTGCCAGCAGGAGACAGGGTAACTATGGCTACACCTTC
TRBJ1-2	NA	NA	TRBV14	CASSRRGVYGYTF	TGTGCCAGCAGCCGAAGGGGGGTATATGGCTACACCTTC
TRBJ2-1	NA	NA	TRBV4-1	CASSLTRMGNDEQFF	TGCGCCAGCAGCCTTACTAGAATGGGAAACGATGAGCAGTTCTTC
TRBJ2-2	NA	NA	TRBV10-3	CALLMWGADIHITGELFF	TGTGCCCTTCTCATGTGGGGGGCCGACATCCACATCACCGGGGAGCTGTTTTTT
TRBJ2-3	NA	NA	TRBV7-9	CASSPSGSSTDTQYF	TGTGCCAGCAGCCCGAGCGGGTCAAGCACAGATACGCAGTATTTT
TRBJ2-5	NA	NA	TRBV7-2	CASSLARQETQYF	TGTGCCAGCAGCTTAGCCCGCCAAGAGACCCAGTACTTC
TRBJ2-1	NA	once	TRBV9	CASSVAMGNEQFF	TGTGCCAGCAGCGTAGCTATGGGTAATGAGCAGTTCTTC
TRBJ1-2	NA	NA	TRBV4-2	CASSQGDYGYTF	TGTGCCAGCAGCCAAGGAGACTATGGCTACACCTTC
TRBJ2-5	TRBD1	once	TRBV5-4	CASSRDREETQYF	TGTGCCAGCAGCCGGGACAGGGAAGAGACCCAGTACTTC
TRBJ1-1	NA	NA	TRBV2	CASSETPANTEAFF	TGTGCCAGCAGTGAAACTCCAGCGAACACTGAAGCTTTCTTT
TRBJ1-4	NA	few	TRBV2	CASRSGVFNEKLFF	TGTGCCAGCAGATCAGGGGTCTTTAATGAAAAACTGTTTTTT
TRBJ2-2	NA	NA	TRBV6-6	CASKVGASGGELFF	TGTGCCAGCAAGGTCGGGGCCTCCGGCGGGGAGCTGTTTTTT
TRBJ2-7	TRBD2	NA	TRBV30	CAWSGGGSYEQYF	TGTGCCTGGAGTGGGGGGGGCTCCTACGAGCAGTACTTC
TRBJ2-1	NA	NA	TRBV7-9	CASSAQRGVYNEQFF	TGTGCCAGCAGCGCCCAGCGAGGGGTGTACAATGAGCAGTTCTTC
TRBJ1-3	NA	NA	TRBV19	CASSISGFGNTIYF	TGTGCCAGTAGTATATCGGGGTTTGGAAACACCATATATTTT
TRBJ2-7	NA	NA	TRBV28	CAGAPGRSYEQYF	TGTGCCGGAGCACCGGGACGATCCTACGAGCAGTACTTC
TRBJ2-3	TRBD2	once	TRBV18	CASSPRTSGSAFSVDTQYF	TGTGCCAGCTCACCAAGGACTAGCGGGAGTGCGTTTAGTGTAGATACGCAGTATTTT
TRBJ1-1	NA	NA	TRBV28	CASIGGPTTEAFF	TGTGCCAGCATCGGAGGACCGACCACTGAAGCTTTCTTT
TRBJ1-5	NA	NA	TRBV18	CASSPTSRGGSNQPQHF	TGTGCCAGCTCACCGACCTCGCGGGGGGGCAGCAATCAGCCCCAGCATTTT
TRBJ1-1	TRBD1	NA	TRBV19	CASSRIPGQPNTEAFF	TGTGCCAGTAGTAGAATACCGGGACAGCCGAACACTGAAGCTTTCTTT
TRBJ2-2	NA	NA	TRBV6-6	CAGSDYAGELFF	TGTGCCGGCTCGGACTATGCCGGGGAGCTGTTTTTT